This is a list of T cell receptor beta chains from one sample in a study of identical twins. In TCRdb, the 5' RACE reads were re-called with MiXCR into one record per CDR3 protein. Of hundreds of thousands of distinct CDR3 sequences in the sample, 21% were seen once. The same sample was also used in a study of T cells expressing NK-cell markers.

Sample: PBMCs. The receptors originated from a woman aged 18-29 years in good health. Both conserved end residues are part of each CDR3. D genes are given only for firm matches. Clone size is shown for a subset of rows, as once, few, many or a class of expanded clone.

D | J | size | V | DNA | CDR3
. | TRBJ2-5 | few | TRBV6-1 | TGTGCCAGCAGCCCCCTGCAAGCCTCGGAGACCCAGTACTTC | CASSPLQASETQYF
TRBD2 | TRBJ2-5 | few | TRBV7-2 | TGTGCCAGCAGCCGGACTAGGTCACAAGAGACCCAGTACTTC | CASSRTRSQETQYF
. | TRBJ2-7 | few | TRBV7-9 | TGTGCCAGCAGCACCAGGGTGGGGGACGAGCAGTACTTC | CASSTRVGDEQYF
. | TRBJ2-7 | . | TRBV21-1 | TGTGCCAGCAGCAAACATGGTTCCTACGAGCAGTACTTC | CASSKHGSYEQYF
TRBD2 | TRBJ2-7 | few | TRBV6-5 | TGTGCCAGCAGTTCCAGCGGGGTCGAGCAGTACTTC | CASSSSGVEQYF
. | TRBJ1-2 | . | TRBV3-1 | TGTGCCGGTATCTATGGCTACACCTTC | CAGIYGYTF
. | TRBJ1-2 | . | TRBV30 | TGTGCCTGGAACGGACATGGCTACACCTTC | CAWNGHGYTF
. | TRBJ2-4 | . | TRBV20-1 | TGCAGTGCGACCCACCAAAACCTAGCCAAAAACATTCAGTACTTC | CSATHQNLAKNIQYF
. | TRBJ2-3 | . | TRBV12-3/TRBV12-4 | TGTGCCAGCAGTCTCCGACTAGCAGGGGCCCCCACAGATACGCAGTATTTT | CASSLRLAGAPTDTQYF
TRBD2 | TRBJ2-7 | many | TRBV12-3/TRBV12-4 | TGTGCCAGCAGTTTAACCCATACTAGCGGTGCCTCCTACGAGCAGTACTTC | CASSLTHTSGASYEQYF
TRBD1 | TRBJ2-1 | many | TRBV9 | TGTGCCAGCAGCTTCGGACAGGGAAGCAATGAGCAGTTCTTC | CASSFGQGSNEQFF
TRBD1 | TRBJ2-6 | few | TRBV5-1 | TGCGCCAGCAGCCTCGGGACAGGCCTCTCTGGGGCCAACGTCCTGACTTTC | CASSLGTGLSGANVLTF
. | TRBJ2-3 | . | TRBV12-3/TRBV12-4 | TGTGCCAGCAGACTAAGGATGACAGATACGCAGTATTTT | CASRLRMTDTQYF
. | TRBJ1-1 | few | TRBV7-9 | TGTGCCAGCAGCCCGGGGGTCCAGGCGAACACTGAAGCTTTCTTT | CASSPGVQANTEAFF